A single TCR beta chain is shown here with its context. The clone's antigen remains unknown. One base away there is no much larger clone; base qualities are not given. Separate from the approximately 670-subject first cohort, the validation cohort of more than 90 subjects was the group to which the donors belonged. These data originate in a study of cytomegalovirus exposure and HLA in healthy donors (dated by TCRdb to 2017 to 2019). Background for the entire study: A later analysis indicated that the 120 or so validation repertoires were generated on the platform also employed for the 700 or so repertoires of the first cohort. The study aimed to test whether signatures of past pathogen exposure could be identified by cataloging public T cell receptors. A separate validation cohort of over a hundred different subjects was used in addition to the approximately 670-subject first cohort. To predict cytomegalovirus infection status, the study combined high-throughput TCR immunosequencing, statistical association of individual TCRs with disease status, and machine learning. Beyond this particular receptor, the publication reports: A later analysis found that TCRs clustered in the first cohort also tended to co-occur in the 95 to 150 validation repertoires, with 94% of cluster scores above 0. The classifier was reported to diagnose cytomegalovirus status with high specificity and sensitivity in both the original cohort and the validation cohort. The study gave a list of 150 to 200 TCR beta chains associated with cytomegalovirus. In vitro tests confirmed that a few of the cytomegalovirus-associated TCR beta chains recognize cytomegalovirus antigens. According to the authors, the approach could potentially be generalized to other disease states and immunological phenotypes. All 120 or so repertoires were used to score co-occurrence in the validation cohort in a later analysis, because that analysis had no HLA typing for the cohort. Most TCR sequences were seen in very few donors, while some public TCRs were found in many individuals.

Deletion took 5 bases off V and 4 bases off J, with a span of 20 bases between the germline ends. Spanning cysteine to phenylalanine, the CDR3 consists of 16 amino acids. The entry retains the CDR3 DNA only, 48 bases that are in frame from base 1. The germline V gene encodes CDR1 SGHAT and CDR2 FQNNGV. Libraries came from the immunoSEQ multiplex PCR assay. In the original analysis: To diagnose cytomegalovirus status from the catalog of TCR beta chain sequences, a statistical classification framework was built. The table comes from immuneACCESS by way of TCRdb, which keeps in-frame sequences with V and J called. Part of the clones is missing from these tables; in studies checked, under half for an unresolved V gene and the rest for unknown reasons. V, J and clone size were drawn from that table, and D and trimming were deduced from the DNA. Within this sample are under 200,000 clones, with around 90% of them counted one time only. The ten largest clones represent around 3% of the sample.

Recombination joined TRBV11-2 with TRBJ1-2, with the identity of the D gene unclear. Sequenced material: PBMCs. The receptor was derived from a woman aged 18-29 years in good health and CMV-seropositive. The nucleotides read TGTGCCAGCAGCCTCGGGTGGAGAGTCGAGACCTATGGCTACACCTTC. Protein translation: CASSLGWRVETYGYTF.